Sequencing of this T cell receptor beta chain was carried out in a study of immune cell composition in non-small cell lung cancer. General observations from the study: Smoking pack-years did not significantly correlate with tumour TCR-beta clonality. Squamous carcinomas (about 75%) more often had tumour-associated clones >0.5% than adenocarcinomas (roughly 35%).

CDR1 is GTSNPN, CDR2 SVGIG, per germline (reference sequence). The CDR3 consists of 13 residues. V lost 7 bases to trimming and J lost 0 bases, with 13 bases between them. This clone was detected a few times. The antigen is not known. DNA was extracted from unsorted cell suspensions stored frozen. Clones were sequenced by immunoSEQ multiplex PCR, and TCRdb holds only the in-frame ones, with some missing. The sample consists of roughly 2,200 clones, about two thirds of them appearing once. The chain carries TRBV30 and TRBJ2-7, with D possibly being TRBD2 (6 bases). The TCR comes from a human donor with non-small cell lung cancer. The sequenced sample consisted of lung tumor tissue. The CDR3 DNA reads as TGTGCCTACCAACCGGGGGACTCCTACGAGCAGTACTTC. The encoded protein is CAYQPGDSYEQYF.